These 22 T cell receptor beta chains came from one sample sequenced in a study of blood T cell repertoires in COVID-19. The method was immunoSEQ multiplex PCR; TCRdb's version includes in-frame clones alone and lacks a portion of them. The data contain about 200,000 clones, around 90% of them singletons. Input material: PBMCs or T cells enriched from blood (not recorded which). Receptors were obtained from a woman aged 25 to 39 who had recovered from COVID-19.

The chain combines TRBV9 with TRBJ2-4; TRBD2 is a possible D gene (5 bases). The germline V and J ends were trimmed by 2 bases and 0 bases, with 9 bases remaining between them. Germline V gene lookup returns CDR1 SGDLS and CDR2 YYNGEE. The CDR3 is made up of 15 amino acids. The CDR3 DNA reads as TGTGCCAGCAGCGTTGACGGACTAGCCAAAAACATTCAGTACTTC. The encoded protein is CASSVDGLAKNIQYF.

The chain carries TRBV7-2 and TRBJ1-6; D is undetermined. Germline CDR1 reads SGHTA; CDR2 reads FQGNSA. The CDR3 sequence is 15 residues long. The ends were cut back, 5 bases at V and 0 bases at J, with 8 bases in the middle. The CDR3 loop is CASSPLSSYNSPLHF. The CDR3 DNA reads TGTGCCAGCAGCCCGTTGAGCTCCTATAATTCACCCCTCCACTTT.

The V and J genes are TRBV19 and TRBJ1-1, with 10 bases lining up with TRBD1. The CDR3 spans 17 residues. Per the germline V gene, CDR1 is LNHDA and CDR2 is SQIVND (reference sequence). J gave up 1 base and V 7 bases, and 12 bases lay outside the gene matches. The DNA for the CDR3 is TGTGCCAGTACGCGAACCGGGACAGGGGTCTCGAACACTGAAGCTTTCTTT. Amino acids: CASTRTGTGVSNTEAFF.

The chain joins TRBV21-1 to TRBJ1-1. TRBV21-1 is a documented pseudogene. CDR3 length: 17 amino acids. The CDR3 nucleotides read TGTGCCAGCAGCAAATTCGGTCCGGGAGGTCCGAACACTGAAGCTTTCTTT. It translates to CASSKFGPGGPNTEAFF.

The V gene is TRBV18, the J gene TRBJ2-1; 7 nucleotides line up with TRBD2. V was pared by 2 bases and J by 9 bases, with 4 bases of the junction left unmatched. CDR3 length equals 13 residues. From germline, CDR1 is KGHSH and CDR2 LQKENI. The CDR3 loop is CASSPFRLAEQFF. In nucleotides, the CDR3 is TGTGCCAGCTCACCATTCCGACTAGCTGAGCAGTTCTTC. The complete variable domain, with remaining parts taken from reference TRBV18 and TRBJ2-1, reads NAGVMQNPRHLVRRRGQEARLRCSPMKGHSHVYWYRQLPEEGLKFMVYLQKENIIDESGMPKERFSAEFPKEGPSILRIQQVVRGDSAAYFCASSPFRLAEQFFGPGTRLTVL.

V usage is TRBV29-1 and J usage is TRBJ1-2, with D uncertain. Trimming left V 6 bases short and J 4 bases short, with 9 bases between. Per the germline V gene, CDR1 is SQVTM and CDR2 is ANQGSEA. The CDR3 spans 11 residues. In DNA form, the CDR3 reads TGCAGCGTCCACAGTGCCTATGGCTACACCTTC. Protein: CSVHSAYGYTF.

The chain is built from TRBV18 and TRBJ1-3, with 7 bases aligning to TRBD1. Unmatched junction bases numbered 7, after V lost 5 bases and J lost 0 bases. CDR3 size: 16 residues. Germline CDR1 and CDR2: KGHSH and LQKENI. This CDR3 is CASSVLTGTSGNTIYF. DNA of the CDR3: TGTGCCAGCTCAGTCCTGACAGGGACCTCTGGAAACACCATATATTTT.

This sequence joins TRBV27 and TRBJ2-1; TRBD2 agrees at 8 bases. The germline V gene has CDR1 MNHEY and CDR2 SMNVEV (reference sequence). V dropped 3 bases and J dropped 0; count of bases not matched to a gene: 1. The CDR3 consists of 15 residues. CDR3 DNA: TGTGCCAGCAGTTTTGGGACTAGCTCCTACAATGAGCAGTTCTTC. Protein sequence: CASSFGTSSYNEQFF.

The chain joins TRBV6-5 to TRBJ1-4; the D gene is possibly TRBD1 (6 bases). The length of the CDR3 is 16 residues. V was clipped by 4 bases and J by 7 bases, with 19 bases between them. CDR1 and CDR2 (germline): MNHEY, SVGAGI. The CDR3 nucleotides are TGTGCCAGCAGTTCTACCCCCAGGGGAGTAGGTGAAAAACTGTTTTTT. It specifies CASSSTPRGVGEKLFF.

The chain joins TRBV6-5 to TRBJ2-5; 11 bases are a match to TRBD2. With 7 bases clipped from V and 1 base from J, the junction kept 5 bases outside the gene matches. The CDR3 length is 15 residues. Germline V CDR1 and CDR2: MNHEY, SVGAGI. CDR3 region: CASMDSGGAQETQYF. CDR3 nucleotide sequence: TGTGCCAGCATGGATAGCGGGGGGGCCCAAGAGACCCAGTACTTC.

This clone was seen only a few times. V gene TRBV6-5 combines with J gene TRBJ1-3, with 9 bases fitting TRBD1. The V and J ends lost 6 bases and 7 bases, in that order; junction bases with no gene match: 7. This CDR3 is 14 amino acids long. Germline V gives CDR1 MNHEY, CDR2 SVGAGI. The CDR3 bases are TGTGCCAGCAGAGGGACAGGGAAGGGGAACACCATATATTTT. Amino acid sequence: CASRGTGKGNTIYF.

This rearrangement joins TRBV28 to TRBJ1-4, with D tentatively TRBD1 (5 bases). Trimming removed 4 bases from V and 5 bases from J, with 17 bases in between. This CDR3 contains 16 residues. CDR1 is MDHEN, CDR2 SYDVKM, per germline. For the CDR3, the DNA is TGTGCCAGCAGTTCCCTCATCAGGGCCGAAAATGAAAAACTGTTTTTT. Translating it yields CASSSLIRAENEKLFF.

This chain joins TRBV27 and TRBJ2-4, with TRBD2 identical over 7 bases. Germline V gene data show CDR1 as MNHEY and CDR2 as SMNVEV (reference sequence). The CDR3 contains 13 residues. J lost 7 bases, V lost 7 bases, and 7 bases had no gene match. This CDR3 is CASIPPGGNIQYF. In nucleotides, the CDR3 is TGTGCCAGCATTCCACCGGGAGGTAACATTCAGTACTTC.

Turning to this clone: Other DNA variants within this sample encode the same CDR3. The chain uses TRBV11-3 and TRBJ2-5; 7 nucleotides line up with TRBD1. Losses at the gene ends were 1 base for V and 4 bases for J; bases not matched to a gene: 0. The germline CDR1 and CDR2 sequences are SGHNT and YENEEA. The CDR3 covers 13 residues. CDR3: CASSLGQGETQYF. CDR3 coding DNA: TGTGCCAGCAGCTTAGGACAGGGAGAGACCCAGTACTTC.

V and J are TRBV7-9 and TRBJ2-6; tentatively, D is TRBD2 (6 bases). Germline V gene sequence: CDR1 SEHNR, CDR2 FQNEAQ (reference sequence). The ends were cut back, 3 bases at V and 2 bases at J, with 8 bases in the middle. This CDR3 comprises 15 residues. The chain's CDR3 is CASSFREAGANVLTF. The CDR3 bases are TGTGCCAGCAGCTTCAGGGAGGCTGGGGCCAACGTCCTGACTTTC. The full variable domain, completed using reference TRBV7-9 and TRBJ2-6, is DTGVSQNPRHKITKRGQNVTFRCDPISEHNRLYWYRQTLGQGPEFLTYFQNEAQLEKSRLLSDRFSAERPKGSFSTLEIQRTEQGDSAMYLCASSFREAGANVLTFGAGSRLTVL.

The chain recombines TRBV5-8 with TRBJ1-5; 8 positions agree with TRBD1. CDR1 and CDR2 (germline): SGHTS, YDEGEE. CDR3 length: 15 amino acids. After removal of 2 bases from V and 3 bases from J, the junction contained 4 bases not matched to a gene. CDR3 protein: CASSFRGLNNQPQHF. DNA for the CDR3: TGTGCCAGCAGCTTCAGGGGGCTCAACAATCAGCCCCAGCATTTT. Full variable domain (outside the CDR3, taken from reference TRBV5-8 and TRBJ1-5): EAGVTQSPTHLIKTRGQQATLRCSPISGHTSVYWYQQALGLGLQFLLWYDEGEERNRGNFPPRFSGRQFPNYSSELNVNALELEDSALYLCASSFRGLNNQPQHFGDGTRLSIL.

This rearrangement joins TRBV4-3 to TRBJ1-5; 9 positions match TRBD1. Per the germline V gene, CDR1 is LGHNA and CDR2 is YSLEER. Trimming removed 1 base from V and 5 bases from J; junction bases left unmatched: 3. The CDR3 is 15 amino acids. In DNA, the CDR3 is TGCGCCAGCAGCCAAGTCTGGACAGGGGATCAGCCCCAGCATTTT. Protein product: CASSQVWTGDQPQHF.

In this sample, this clone turned up once. The identical CDR3 is also encoded by other nucleotide sequences in the sample. The chain carries TRBV30 and TRBJ2-7, with TRBD2 matching over 7 bases. CDR1 and CDR2 from the germline V gene are GTSNPN and SVGIG (reference sequence). The CDR3 is 14 residues long. Trimming removed 3 bases from V and 2 bases from J; junction bases left unmatched: 7. For the CDR3, the DNA is TGTGCCTGGAGGGGAGGGACTACGACCTACGAGCAGTACTTC. It codes for CAWRGGTTTYEQYF.

The chain is built from TRBV24-1 and TRBJ2-1; a weak D match, TRBD2 (5 bases). V gave up 3 bases and J gave up 9 bases, with 11 bases separating them. This CDR3 spans 13 amino acids. Germline V gives CDR1 KGHDR, CDR2 SFDVKD. The CDR3 region has the DNA TGTGCCACCAGTGATCCTATTAGCGCTGAGCAGTTCTTC. The encoded protein is CATSDPISAEQFF.

Worth noting for this clone: The sample contains more than one DNA sequence encoding this CDR3. This chain uses TRBV15 with TRBJ1-1; 8 bases are shared with TRBD1. V gave up 3 bases and J gave up 1 base; unmatched junction bases: 1. Germline V gene data show CDR1 as LNHNV and CDR2 as YYDKDF (reference sequence). There are 14 residues in the CDR3. CDR3: CATSRDRANTEAFF. Written as DNA, the CDR3 is TGTGCCACCAGCAGGGACAGGGCGAACACTGAAGCTTTCTTT.

The chain uses TRBV4-2 and TRBJ2-5; 14 bases are shared with TRBD2. Germline CDR1 reads LGHNA; CDR2 reads YNFKEQ. The CDR3 runs to 15 residues. V shed 4 bases and J 14 bases; nucleotides not matched to a gene: 12. The CDR3 DNA is TGTGCCAGCAGCCCGACTTCGGGACTAGCGGGGGTCCCTTACTTC. Protein sequence: CASSPTSGLAGVPYF.

This rearrangement joins TRBV18 to TRBJ2-7; no clear D. V was trimmed by 2 bases and J by 0 bases, leaving 8 bases between them. In germline, CDR1 is KGHSH, CDR2 LQKENI. The CDR3 is 14 residues long. This CDR3 reads CASSPLENSYEQYF. The CDR3 DNA sequence: TGTGCCAGCTCACCATTGGAGAACTCCTACGAGCAGTACTTC.